This T cell receptor beta chain was identified in a study of T-cell reconstitution after alpha-beta-depleted transplantation in children. The V and J ends lost 1 base and 2 bases, in that order; junction bases with no gene match: 5. Germline V gene data show CDR1 as LGHNA and CDR2 as YNFKEQ. The CDR3 length is 16 residues. Library preparation (for TCRbeta) was performed with unique molecular identifiers. TCRdb recomputed calls from the PCR reads with MiXCR, one row per CDR3 protein. The sample holds roughly 790,000 distinct CDR3 sequences, 15% to 20% seen once. The chain joins TRBV4-2 to TRBJ2-3, with TRBD2 identical over 8 bases. Source: PBMCs, mostly from graft donor cells, taken 360 days after TCRalphabeta/CD19-depleted stem cell transplant. This TCR came from a male patient younger than 18 who had a stem cell transplant for acute lymphoblastic leukemia, so the T cells may come from the graft donor. DNA for the CDR3: TGTGCCAGCAGCCAAGGGGCTAGCGGGTTCACAGATACGCAGTATTTT. Protein product: CASSQGASGFTDTQYF.